This TCR beta chain derives from a study of blood T cell repertoires in COVID-19. Libraries were prepared by immunoSEQ multiplex PCR; TCRdb keeps only in-frame clonotypes and omits some of them. The table has roughly 63,000 clones, 89% seen once. The CDR3 consists of 14 residues. With 4 bases removed from V and 1 base from J, the gap between germline ends came to 11 bases. Per germline, CDR1 SGHDT and CDR2 YYEEEE. V and J are TRBV5-6 and TRBJ1-2; TRBD1 might be the D (5 bases). This clonotype was sampled from a man over 45 with active COVID-19. Sequenced input: peripheral blood. CDR3 loop: CASSPGTDNYGYTF. DNA of the CDR3: TGTGCCAGCAGCCCCGGGACTGATAACTATGGCTACACCTTC.